This T cell receptor beta chain derives from a study of T cells in localized non-small cell lung cancer. Whole-study findings and limits: Within adjacent lung there appeared a median 57 of the top 100 tumor clones. Sequencing was restricted to one tumor region; therefore, heterogeneity remains possible. Adjacent uninvolved lung tissue had the highest T cell clonality, exceeding tumor.

About this clone itself: The antigen remains unidentified.

This table comes from immunoSEQ multiplex PCR, and its TCRdb copy is limited to in-frame clones, with some not included. The data show some 3,700 clones, with roughly 25% seen just once and roughly 30% held by the top ten. The specimen comprised lung tumor tissue, sampled before any cancer treatment. The clonotype originates from a woman aged 35-70 years with stage I lung adenocarcinoma.

The CDR3 DNA reads TGTGCCAGCAGTCCGGGGGGACAGTCCTACGAGCAGTACTTC. As protein: CASSPGGQSYEQYF. This chain connects TRBV6-8 to TRBJ2-7; tentatively, D is TRBD1 or TRBD2 (7 bases each). The CDR3 has 14 amino acids. Germline lookup yields CDR1 MNHGY and CDR2 SAAAGT. With 5 bases removed from V and 1 base from J, the gap between germline ends came to 12 bases.